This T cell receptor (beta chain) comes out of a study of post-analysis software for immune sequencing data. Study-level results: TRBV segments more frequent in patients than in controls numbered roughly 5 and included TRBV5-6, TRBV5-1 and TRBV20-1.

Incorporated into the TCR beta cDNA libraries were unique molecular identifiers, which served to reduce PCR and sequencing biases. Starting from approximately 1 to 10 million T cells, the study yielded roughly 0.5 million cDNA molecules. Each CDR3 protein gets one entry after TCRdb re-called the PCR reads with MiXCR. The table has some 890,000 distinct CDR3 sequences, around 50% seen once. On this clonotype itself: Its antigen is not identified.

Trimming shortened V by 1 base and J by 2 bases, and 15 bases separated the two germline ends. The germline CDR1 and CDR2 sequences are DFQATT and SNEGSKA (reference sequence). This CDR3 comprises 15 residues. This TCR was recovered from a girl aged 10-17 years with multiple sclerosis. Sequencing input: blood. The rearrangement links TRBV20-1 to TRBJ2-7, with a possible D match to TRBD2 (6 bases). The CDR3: CSARGELAGTYEQYF. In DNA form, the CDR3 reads TGCAGTGCTAGAGGCGAACTAGCAGGTACCTACGAGCAGTACTTC.